This T cell receptor (beta chain) was observed in a study of T cells in lung cancer brain metastases. Whole-study context: Among the roughly 21 patients, roughly 16 reported tobacco use, median roughly 40 pack-years.

TCRdb keeps only in-frame clones here, not all; method: immunoSEQ multiplex PCR. The sample has roughly 5,000 clones; roughly nine tenths are singletons. The V end lost 3 bases, the J end lost 5 bases, and 9 bases lay between the germline ends. CDR1 SQVTM and CDR2 ANQGSEA come from the germline V gene. CDR3 length equals 12 residues. This clonotype was sampled from an older man with non-small cell lung cancer. The genes are TRBV29-1 and TRBJ2-3; D may be TRBD1 (5 bases). The sequenced sample was tumor tissue from the primary lung tumor. Here the CDR3 reads CSVDQGIDTQYF. DNA for the CDR3: TGCAGCGTTGATCAGGGAATAGATACGCAGTATTTT.